Listed below are T cell receptor beta chains from one sample, sequenced in a study of blood T cell repertoires in COVID-19. Profiling relied on immunoSEQ multiplex PCR, and the TCRdb table lists in-frame clones only, not all of them. The table has roughly 280,000 clones, 75% to 95% seen once. The sample comprised PBMCs or T cells enriched from blood (not recorded which). The receptors derive from a man aged 35 to 55 who had been exposed to COVID-19. Both conserved end residues are part of each CDR3. D genes are given only for firm matches. The listing skips clone size in some rows; elsewhere it reads once, few, many or a size class.

v_gene: TRBV27; j_gene: TRBJ2-1; d_gene: TRBD1; len: 13; abundance: -; CDR3aa: CASSRQGNNEQFF; CDR3nt: TGTGCCAGCAGTCGACAGGGGAACAATGAGCAGTTCTTC
v_gene: TRBV7-3; j_gene: TRBJ1-1; d_gene: TRBD1; len: 15; abundance: -; CDR3aa: CASSLDGQGGTEAFF; CDR3nt: TGTGCCAGCAGCTTAGACGGACAGGGCGGAACTGAAGCTTTCTTT
v_gene: TRBV5-6; j_gene: TRBJ2-7; d_gene: -; len: 12; abundance: once; CDR3aa: CASKGHTYEQYF; CDR3nt: TGTGCCAGCAAGGGACACACCTACGAGCAGTACTTC
v_gene: TRBV19; j_gene: TRBJ1-1; d_gene: -; len: 15; abundance: -; CDR3aa: CASSELGAQGTEAFF; CDR3nt: TGTGCCAGTAGTGAGTTGGGGGCGCAGGGCACTGAAGCTTTCTTT
v_gene: TRBV14; j_gene: TRBJ1-2; d_gene: -; len: 13; abundance: -; CDR3aa: CASSHRRSYGYTF; CDR3nt: TGTGCCAGCAGCCATCGAAGGAGCTATGGCTACACCTTC
v_gene: TRBV7-6; j_gene: TRBJ2-3; d_gene: TRBD2; len: 18; abundance: -; CDR3aa: CASSLELAGAINTDTQYF; CDR3nt: TGTGCCAGCAGCTTAGAATTAGCGGGAGCCATAAACACAGATACGCAGTATTTT
v_gene: TRBV6-2/TRBV6-3; j_gene: TRBJ1-2; d_gene: -; len: 10; abundance: -; CDR3aa: CASGHPPAAF; CDR3nt: TGTGCCAGCGGCCACCCTCCCGCAGCCTTC
v_gene: TRBV19; j_gene: TRBJ2-5; d_gene: TRBD2; len: 14; abundance: -; CDR3aa: CASSRGLAQETQYF; CDR3nt: TGTGCCAGTAGTCGGGGACTAGCGCAAGAGACCCAGTACTTC
v_gene: TRBV4-2; j_gene: TRBJ1-3; d_gene: -; len: 16; abundance: once; CDR3aa: CASSQDFRVTGNTIYF; CDR3nt: TGTGCCAGCAGCCAAGATTTTCGGGTTACTGGAAACACCATATATTTT
v_gene: TRBV14; j_gene: TRBJ2-1; d_gene: TRBD2; len: 21; abundance: -; CDR3aa: CASSQEAFASGRPRSYNEQFF; CDR3nt: TGTGCCAGCAGCCAAGAGGCCTTCGCTAGCGGGAGGCCGAGGTCCTACAATGAGCAGTTCTTC
v_gene: TRBV9; j_gene: TRBJ2-7; d_gene: -; len: 13; abundance: -; CDR3aa: CASSRTDSGEQYF; CDR3nt: TGTGCCAGCAGCAGGACTGACTCTGGCGAGCAGTACTTC
v_gene: TRBV24-1; j_gene: TRBJ1-5; d_gene: TRBD1; len: 17; abundance: -; CDR3aa: CATSDGTGERGNQPQHF; CDR3nt: TGTGCCACCAGTGATGGGACAGGAGAAAGAGGCAATCAGCCCCAGCATTTT
v_gene: TRBV7-9; j_gene: TRBJ2-1; d_gene: -; len: 14; abundance: -; CDR3aa: CASSLELAGNEQFF; CDR3nt: TGTGCCAGCAGCTTAGAGCTAGCTGGGAATGAGCAGTTCTTC
v_gene: TRBV7-2; j_gene: TRBJ1-4; d_gene: -; len: 12; abundance: -; CDR3aa: CASSLVDGKLFF; CDR3nt: TGTGCCAGCAGCTTAGTAGACGGGAAACTGTTTTTT
v_gene: TRBV7-3; j_gene: TRBJ2-2; d_gene: -; len: 13; abundance: -; CDR3aa: CASSLTRTGELFF; CDR3nt: TGTGCCAGCAGTCTAACTCGGACCGGGGAGCTGTTTTTT
v_gene: TRBV5-4; j_gene: TRBJ1-2; d_gene: TRBD1; len: 15; abundance: -; CDR3aa: CASSLVGTGLYGYTF; CDR3nt: TGTGCCAGCAGCTTGGTGGGGACAGGGCTCTATGGCTACACCTTC
v_gene: TRBV30; j_gene: TRBJ2-7; d_gene: -; len: 13; abundance: -; CDR3aa: CAWQADSSYEQYF; CDR3nt: TGTGCCTGGCAAGCGGACTCGTCCTACGAGCAGTACTTC
v_gene: TRBV4-3; j_gene: TRBJ2-7; d_gene: -; len: 14; abundance: -; CDR3aa: CASSQVLGIDEQYF; CDR3nt: TGCGCCAGCAGCCAAGTTCTGGGCATTGACGAGCAGTACTTC
v_gene: TRBV5-4; j_gene: TRBJ2-7; d_gene: TRBD2; len: 15; abundance: -; CDR3aa: CASRRGGGTSYEQYF; CDR3nt: TGTGCCAGCAGGCGGGGGGGCGGGACCTCCTACGAGCAGTACTTC
v_gene: TRBV7-9; j_gene: TRBJ2-3; d_gene: TRBD2; len: 16; abundance: -; CDR3aa: CASRPEGGRRADTQYF; CDR3nt: TGTGCCAGCAGACCAGAGGGCGGGAGGAGGGCAGATACGCAGTATTTT
v_gene: TRBV30; j_gene: TRBJ2-5; d_gene: TRBD1; len: 14; abundance: -; CDR3aa: CAWRRQGASETQYF; CDR3nt: TGTGCCTGGAGGAGACAGGGGGCAAGTGAGACCCAGTACTTC